The rows below give T cell receptor beta chains drawn from one sample of a study of shared clonotypes between healthy human individuals. This table comes from immunoSEQ multiplex PCR, and its TCRdb copy is limited to in-frame clones, with some not included. The data contain 2.5 million or so clones, just over 90% of them seen just once; the ten biggest clones take up around 0.15%. The specimen was naive CD4+ T cells sorted from blood. These receptors all stem from a man aged 18 to 30 in good health. Each CDR3 is given with its conserved first and last residue. Fields, in order: V gene, J gene, clone size, D gene, CDR3 protein, CDR3 DNA. D genes are given only for firm matches. Size is omitted from some rows. Given values are once, few, many or a class for expanded clones.

TRBV5-4	TRBJ2-5	.	TRBD1	CASSLAGTGTETQYF	TGTGCCAGCAGCTTGGCCGGGACAGGGACAGAGACCCAGTACTTC
TRBV10-2	TRBJ1-3	.	.	CASQGSGNTIYF	TGCGCCAGTCAGGGTTCCGGAAACACCATATATTTT
TRBV29-1	TRBJ1-2	.	.	CSADLGGVFDYGYTF	TGCAGCGCGGATCTTGGAGGGGTTTTTGACTATGGCTACACCTTC
TRBV18	TRBJ2-7	few	TRBD1	CASSPRQGAFYEQYF	TGTGCCAGCTCACCCCGACAGGGAGCCTTCTACGAGCAGTACTTC
TRBV12-5	TRBJ1-2	few	.	CASGLDTYGYTF	TGTGCTAGTGGCCTAGACACGTATGGCTACACCTTC
TRBV6-6	TRBJ2-3	.	TRBD2	CASSWAGGAVDTQYF	TGTGCCAGCAGCTGGGCCGGGGGGGCCGTAGATACGCAGTATTTT
TRBV6-5	TRBJ2-3	.	TRBD2	CASSPTSGGQYF	TGTGCCAGCAGTCCTACTAGCGGGGGGCAGTATTTT
TRBV7-2	TRBJ2-7	.	TRBD1	CASNQGPRGLSVAEQYF	TGTGCCAGCAACCAAGGGCCGAGGGGGCTGTCGGTCGCCGAGCAGTACTTC
TRBV19	TRBJ1-6	few	.	CATVENKVPNSPLHF	TGTGCCACCGTGGAGAATAAAGTTCCTAATTCACCCCTCCACTTT
TRBV7-2	TRBJ1-1	.	.	CASDAAGLEAFF	TGTGCCAGCGACGCAGCAGGGCTTGAAGCTTTCTTT
TRBV7-2	TRBJ2-1	.	.	CASSSRSVSSYNEQFF	TGTGCCAGCAGCTCCCGATCGGTAAGCTCCTACAATGAGCAGTTCTTC
TRBV19	TRBJ1-1	.	.	CASAGMGNTEAFF	TGTGCCAGCGCAGGGATGGGGAACACTGAAGCTTTCTTT
TRBV6-5	TRBJ1-1	.	TRBD1	CASSYATGVTEAFF	TGTGCCAGCAGTTACGCGACAGGGGTGACTGAAGCTTTCTTT
TRBV4-2	TRBJ2-5	.	.	CASSPKGGAETQYF	TGTGCCAGCAGCCCAAAAGGCGGGGCGGAGACCCAGTACTTC
TRBV18	TRBJ2-5	.	.	CASSARLQETQYF	TGTGCCAGCTCAGCGAGGCTCCAAGAGACCCAGTACTTC
TRBV5-1	TRBJ2-1	once	TRBD2	CASSKASGRAWDEQFF	TGCGCCAGCAGCAAAGCTAGCGGGAGGGCCTGGGATGAGCAGTTCTTC
TRBV11-3	TRBJ1-5	.	TRBD1	CASSLYRGHGNQPQHF	TGTGCCAGCAGCTTATATAGGGGGCATGGGAATCAGCCCCAGCATTTT
TRBV5-1	TRBJ2-6	few	.	CASSLGGPGANVLTF	TGCGCCAGCAGCTTGGGAGGGCCTGGGGCCAACGTCCTGACTTTC
TRBV21-1	TRBJ1-5	.	.	CASSKAGGGKGNQPQHF	TGTGCCAGCAGCAAAGCCGGAGGGGGCAAGGGCAATCAGCCCCAGCATTTT
TRBV6-6	TRBJ2-7	.	TRBD1	CASSSGRQGRDEQYF	TGTGCCAGCAGTTCCGGACGACAGGGAAGGGACGAGCAGTACTTC
TRBV19	TRBJ2-5	once	TRBD1	CASSPIDRGGETQYF	TGTGCCAGTAGTCCTATCGACAGGGGAGGAGAGACCCAGTACTTC
TRBV5-6	TRBJ1-5	few	TRBD1	CASSLFQGVQPQHF	TGTGCCAGCAGCTTGTTTCAGGGGGTCCAGCCCCAGCATTTT
TRBV5-1	TRBJ2-2	.	.	CASSFSQGSNTGELFF	TGCGCCAGCAGCTTTAGCCAGGGTTCGAACACCGGGGAGCTGTTTTTT
TRBV7-9	TRBJ2-2	.	TRBD1	CASSLGQGSNTGELFF	TGTGCCAGCAGCTTAGGACAGGGTTCGAACACCGGGGAGCTGTTTTTT
TRBV6-6	TRBJ2-3	.	TRBD2	CASRPTLAGVANTQYF	TGTGCCAGCAGACCCACTCTAGCGGGAGTCGCGAATACGCAGTATTTT
TRBV18	TRBJ2-7	once	.	CASSPPGRTAYEQYF	TGTGCCAGCTCACCACCGGGCCGGACTGCCTACGAGCAGTACTTC
TRBV5-1	TRBJ2-1	.	TRBD2	CATAPEASGYNEQFF	TGCGCCACAGCCCCCGAGGCTAGCGGGTACAATGAGCAGTTCTTC
TRBV5-1	TRBJ1-2	.	.	CASSLDSEGMGYTF	TGCGCCAGCAGCTTGGATTCAGAGGGTATGGGCTACACCTTC
TRBV7-8	TRBJ1-3	.	TRBD1	CASSLRNRGENTIYF	TGTGCCAGCAGCTTAAGGAACAGGGGGGAAAACACCATATATTTT
TRBV7-9	TRBJ2-7	once	.	CASSPLVGGSYEQYF	TGTGCCAGCAGCCCCCTTGTTGGGGGGTCCTACGAGCAGTACTTC
TRBV14	TRBJ1-1	.	.	CASSQTGTSYEAFF	TGTGCCAGCAGCCAAACCGGGACAAGTTACGAAGCTTTCTTT
TRBV19	TRBJ1-5	.	.	CASSMGGLSVWQPQHF	TGTGCCAGTAGTATGGGGGGACTATCAGTATGGCAGCCCCAGCATTTT
TRBV7-7	TRBJ2-3	.	TRBD2	CASSLGTSKRDTQYF	TGTGCTAGCAGCTTAGGGACTAGCAAAAGAGATACGCAGTATTTT
TRBV11-3	TRBJ2-7	.	.	CASSLRGGYEQYF	TGTGCCAGCAGCCTAAGAGGAGGCTACGAGCAGTACTTC
TRBV15	TRBJ2-5	.	.	CATSRDRQADVSQETQYF	TGTGCCACCAGCAGAGATCGCCAAGCAGATGTAAGTCAAGAGACCCAGTACTTC
TRBV9	TRBJ2-3	.	TRBD2	CASSVEAGGSTDTQYF	TGTGCCAGCAGCGTAGAAGCGGGAGGGAGCACAGATACGCAGTATTTT
TRBV27	TRBJ2-3	.	.	CASSLSGQGKDTQYF	TGTGCCAGCAGTTTATCGGGTCAGGGGAAAGATACGCAGTATTTT
TRBV18	TRBJ1-5	.	.	CASSPTGTDGGHQPQHF	TGTGCCAGCTCACCTACCGGGACCGATGGAGGCCATCAGCCCCAGCATTTT
TRBV5-4	TRBJ2-3	.	.	CASSLQGTDTQYF	TGTGCCAGCAGCTTACAGGGAACCGATACGCAGTATTTT
TRBV5-4	TRBJ2-7	.	.	CASSPPPGSSYEQYF	TGTGCCAGCAGCCCGCCCCCAGGGAGCTCCTACGAGCAGTACTTC
TRBV28	TRBJ2-7	.	.	CASSFPGPYEQYF	TGTGCCAGCAGTTTCCCGGGGCCTTACGAGCAGTACTTC
TRBV9	TRBJ1-3	.	.	CASSVQGTGNTIYF	TGTGCCAGCAGCGTACAGGGTACTGGAAACACCATATATTTT
TRBV28	TRBJ1-4	once	.	CATYQVGNEKLFF	TGTGCCACCTATCAAGTGGGAAATGAAAAACTGTTTTTT
TRBV2	TRBJ1-1	.	.	CASSLPSEAFF	TGTGCCAGCAGCCTGCCCTCTGAAGCTTTCTTT
TRBV18	TRBJ1-1	.	.	CASSPIGDSSFEAFF	TGTGCCAGCTCACCGATAGGCGACAGTTCCTTTGAAGCTTTCTTT
TRBV18	TRBJ1-1	.	.	CASSLQGTLNTEAFF	TGTGCCAGCTCACTTCAGGGGACTCTGAACACTGAAGCTTTCTTT
TRBV5-5	TRBJ1-6	.	.	CASSTGTNSPLHF	TGTGCCAGCAGTACAGGGACTAATTCACCCCTCCACTTT
TRBV19	TRBJ1-1	.	.	CASSLAGGITEAFF	TGTGCCAGTAGTTTGGCAGGAGGTATCACTGAAGCTTTCTTT
TRBV5-6	TRBJ2-2	.	.	CASSLEAAGELFF	TGTGCCAGCAGCTTGGAAGCGGCCGGGGAGCTGTTTTTT
TRBV6-5	TRBJ1-1	.	.	CASSSVRGSQIEAFF	TGTGCCAGCAGTTCGGTTAGGGGGTCTCAGATTGAAGCTTTCTTT
TRBV27	TRBJ1-2	.	.	CASSLSQLTWGYTF	TGTGCCAGCAGTTTATCCCAACTCACCTGGGGCTACACCTTC
TRBV5-8	TRBJ2-3	.	.	CASSLSRDTQYF	TGTGCCAGCAGCCTTAGTAGGGATACGCAGTATTTT
TRBV5-1	TRBJ1-1	few	.	CASSLETEKAFF	TGCGCCAGCAGCTTGGAGACAGAAAAAGCTTTCTTT
TRBV6-1	TRBJ1-1	.	TRBD1	CASSDPGQGPGRAFF	TGTGCCAGCAGTGACCCGGGACAGGGTCCGGGACGCGCTTTCTTT
TRBV5-1	TRBJ1-2	.	TRBD1	CASSFDRGDYGYTF	TGCGCCAGCAGCTTCGACAGGGGAGACTATGGCTACACCTTC
TRBV4-1	TRBJ2-1	once	TRBD2	CASSRATSGGAYEQFF	TGCGCCAGCAGCCGGGCGACTAGCGGGGGGGCCTATGAGCAGTTCTTC
TRBV7-2	TRBJ1-3	once	.	CASSLSRTGNTIYF	TGTGCCAGCAGCTTAAGCAGGACTGGAAACACCATATATTTT
TRBV5-1	TRBJ2-1	.	TRBD1	CASSLDGTGGLNEQFF	TGCGCCAGCAGCTTGGACGGGACAGGGGGCCTGAATGAGCAGTTCTTC
TRBV6-1	TRBJ1-1	once	.	CASSEYGGVNTEAFF	TGTGCCAGCAGTGAATACGGGGGAGTGAACACTGAAGCTTTCTTT
TRBV19	TRBJ2-2	.	.	CASSTGTLGTGELFF	TGTGCCAGTAGTACAGGCACCTTGGGGACCGGGGAGCTGTTTTTT